Given below is one T cell receptor (beta chain) in context. Many counts were recorded for this clonotype. The specificity of this receptor is unknown. One base away there is no much larger clone; base qualities are not given. Profiling of TCR beta VDJ combinations and CDR3 sequences used genomic DNA as the template. TCR repertoire sequencing was run on an Illumina HiSeq 2000. Regarding the original processing steps: Repertoires were assessed using TRBV/TRBJ rearrangement plots, CDR3 size and DJ length profiles, and Simpson's diversity index. The immunodominant clone was defined as the most abundant DNA sequence in deep sequencing data. CDR3 amino acid sequences were checked for sharing between subjects and were compared against published repertoires and the VDJdb database. TCRdb applied fastp at Q25 and MiXCR to the public reads, then kept only in-frame beta chains. One record per CDR3 amino acid sequence lists the most common genes and DNA. These V and J calls rely on TCRdb rather than the paper's analysis. This sample has around 430,000 distinct CDR3 sequences in its table, and approximately 32% of those were observed once. Together, the top ten hold less than 1% of the sample.

Expansion of CD8+CD57+ cells had been shown by flow cytometry in the patients chosen for sequencing. Every patient had a diagnosis of severe acquired aplastic anemia based on International Study of Aplastic Anemia and Agranulocytosis and Camitta criteria. At the time blood was sampled, none of the patients had received any therapy. TCR repertoires of sorted CD4+ and CD8+ blood T cells from severe aplastic anemia patients and healthy subjects were deep-sequenced in the study. Patients were enrolled in the USA under clinicaltrials.gov protocols 00001620, 01623167, 00001397, 00071045, 00081523 and 00961064. Ficoll-Paque density gradient centrifugation was used to isolate peripheral blood mononuclear cells. Before DNA extraction, CD4+ and CD8+ T cells were sorted by FACS or by magnetic beads. This sample was included in a study of CD8+CD57+ T cells in acquired aplastic anemia (dated by TCRdb to 2016 to 2019). For the study in its entirety: DNA extracted from sorted CD4+ and CD8+ cells had a mean of approximately 3 ug, with a range of 0.2 to 27.4 ug. CD8+CD57+ expansion was defined as frequency above the mean frequency observed in healthy subjects.

What the work shows at the level of the full study, not this receptor alone: No significant difference in CD8+ Simpson's diversity was found between patients and healthy controls (P=0.060). Roughly 30 CD8+ CDR3 sequences were found to be shared between patients and controls, but these sequences appeared to be highly expressed in patients and within the immunodominant clones of the patients.

The germline V gene specifies SNHLY as CDR1 and FYNNEI as CDR2. The germline V and J ends show losses of 5 bases and 3 bases respectively, and no gene match explains 0 bases of the junction. Counted from cysteine to phenylalanine, this CDR3 has 12 amino acids. The sequence is cut down to CDR3 DNA, 36 bases in frame from base 1. The sequenced sample was sorted CD4+, CD8+, or CD8+CD57+ T cells (not recorded which) from PBMCs. The sequence was collected from a human donor with aplastic anemia. The rearrangement joined TRBV2 to TRBJ2-5; 7 bases in the middle match TRBD1. The sequenced DNA is TGTGCCAGCAGTCAGGGGGAAGAGACCCAGTACTTC. This encodes CASSQGEETQYF.